The 21 T cell receptor beta chains reported below all come from one sample, sequenced in a study of radiation and T cells in renal cell carcinoma. Generated by immunoSEQ multiplex PCR, the TCRdb table keeps only in-frame clones and is missing some. This sample has 70,000 to 100,000 clones, with 86% found just once. Stated time point: blood 2 weeks post-SBRT. The treatment: 15 Gy SBRT to primary tumor, nephrectomy 4 weeks later. The material was blood, obtained from a patient whose treatment included radiotherapy and nephrectomy. All receptors derive from a woman aged 45-60 years with renal cell carcinoma.

This clone was recorded only once. This chain connects TRBV9 to TRBJ2-1; 9 bases map to TRBD2. The CDR3 has 14 residues. Trimming at V came to 0 bases and at J to 9 bases, leaving 4 bases not matched to a gene. Per germline, CDR1 SGDLS and CDR2 YYNGEE. As DNA, the CDR3 is TGTGCCAGCAGCGTAGCCAGCGGGAGGTCTGAGCAGTTCTTC. Amino acids: CASSVASGRSEQFF. The full variable domain, in which reference TRBV9 and TRBJ2-1 provide the parts outside the CDR3, is DSGVTQTPKHLITATGQRVTLRCSPRSGDLSVYWYQQSLDQGLQFLIQYYNGEERAKGNILERFSAQQFPDLHSELNLSSLELGDSALYFCASSVASGRSEQFFGPGTRLTVL.

The rearrangement joins TRBV30 to TRBJ2-1; 7 bases match TRBD2. From germline, CDR1 is GTSNPN and CDR2 SVGIG (reference sequence). This CDR3 contains 14 residues. The V segment lost 5 bases and the J segment 9 bases; nucleotides outside the gene matches: 13. The CDR3 protein is CAWVGRAGYGEQFF. In DNA form, the CDR3 reads TGTGCCTGGGTGGGCAGAGCGGGGTACGGTGAGCAGTTCTTC.

The rearrangement joins TRBV4-2 to TRBJ2-3; D not certain. Trimming pared 0 bases from V and 2 bases from J, leaving 9 bases between. Germline CDR1 LGHNA, CDR2 YNFKEQ. The CDR3 covers 15 residues. The CDR3 spells CASSQDPVITDTQYF. CDR3 in DNA: TGTGCCAGCAGCCAAGATCCGGTTATCACAGATACGCAGTATTTT.

The V gene is TRBV7-2, the J gene TRBJ2-7, with D unresolved. CDR1 SGHTA and CDR2 FQGNSA come from the germline V gene. This CDR3 has 14 residues. The V end lost 0 bases, the J end lost 5 bases, and 11 bases lay between the germline ends. In DNA form, the CDR3 reads TGTGCCAGCAGCTTAGCCCCGGCGGTAGACGAGCAGTACTTC. The encoded protein is CASSLAPAVDEQYF.

The chain links TRBV7-6 to TRBJ2-3, with 9 bases that match TRBD2. Trimming cost V 1 base and J 6 bases; bases outside gene matches: 8. From germline, CDR1 is SGHVS and CDR2 FNYEAQ. The CDR3 is 16 amino acids. CDR3 in DNA: TGTGCCAGCAGCTTAGAGGGGACTAGCAGTGGGGATACGCAGTATTTT. Translating it yields CASSLEGTSSGDTQYF.

V gene TRBV5-4 combines with J gene TRBJ2-7; 11 bases are shared with TRBD2. The junction had 6 bases not matched to a gene; V was cut back by 4 bases and J by 0 bases. The CDR3 totals 16 residues. Germline V lookup: CDR1 SGHNT, CDR2 YYREEE (reference sequence). CDR3 nucleotide sequence: TGTGCCAGCAGCCAAGGGACTAGCGGTACCTCCTACGAGCAGTACTTC. Translation gives CASSQGTSGTSYEQYF.

The rearrangement joins TRBV19 to TRBJ1-6; 7 positions agree with TRBD1. The V gene's germline CDR1 is LNHDA and CDR2 SQIVND (reference sequence). The CDR3 spans 14 residues. Germline trimming cut 4 bases from V and 10 bases from J; bases unmatched to any gene: 7. The CDR3: CASSTRQGESPLHF. The CDR3 nucleotides are TGTGCCAGTAGTACCCGACAGGGTGAATCACCCCTCCACTTT.

The rearrangement joins TRBV9 to TRBJ2-1, with D perhaps matching TRBD1 (5 bases). The CDR3 length is 15 residues. Germline V gene lookup returns CDR1 SGDLS and CDR2 YYNGEE. Trimming left V 4 bases short and J 6 bases short, with 17 bases between. CDR3 region: CASSPSPGNINEQFF. CDR3 nucleotides: TGTGCCAGCAGCCCCTCCCCAGGGAACATCAATGAGCAGTTCTTC.

This chain joins TRBV7-2 and TRBJ2-3; 7 bases map to TRBD1. The CDR3 spans 14 residues. Looked up from germline, CDR1 is SGHTA and CDR2 is FQGNSA. V shed 4 bases and J 5 bases; nucleotides not matched to a gene: 6. The CDR3 here is CASSSGQTVDTQYF. Here the CDR3 DNA reads TGTGCCAGCAGCTCGGGACAGACTGTAGATACGCAGTATTTT.

The genes are TRBV5-1 and TRBJ2-7; a weak D match, TRBD2 (5 bases). CDR3 length: 16 residues. V shed 0 bases and J shed 3 bases, with 16 bases lying between them. Germline-derived CDR1 and CDR2 are SGHRS and YFSETQ. CDR3 sequence reads: CASSLATSRGFYEQYF. Here the CDR3 DNA reads TGCGCCAGCAGCTTGGCGACCTCCCGGGGTTTCTACGAGCAGTACTTC.

This clone was seen only once. The chain joins TRBV29-1 to TRBJ2-1; D is unclear. Germline CDR1 reads SQVTM; CDR2 reads ANQGSEA. Trimming cost V 5 bases and J 5 bases, with 7 bases left between them. The CDR3 runs to 11 residues. Written as DNA, the CDR3 is TGCAGCGTTTCACACCACAATGAGCAGTTCTTC. It translates to CSVSHHNEQFF.

The rearrangement joins TRBV7-8 to TRBJ2-7; TRBD1 aligns across 12 bases. The CDR3 spans 16 residues. Germline CDR1 is SGHVS and CDR2 is FQNEAQ. Trimming removed 5 bases from V and 4 bases from J; junction bases left unmatched: 9. The CDR3 region has the DNA TGTGCCAGCAGCCCTAAGACGGGACAGGGGGCTTACGAGCAGTACTTC. This sequence encodes CASSPKTGQGAYEQYF. Based on the CDR3 plus reference TRBV7-8 and TRBJ2-7, the full variable domain is GAGVSQSPRYKVAKRGQDVALRCDPISGHVSLFWYQQALGQGPEFLTYFQNEAQLDKSGLPSDRFFAERPEGSVSTLKIQRTQQEDSAVYLCASSPKTGQGAYEQYFGPGTRLTVT.

This clone was detected only once. This chain links TRBV18 with TRBJ2-7; D is unclear. V was clipped by 0 bases and J by 6 bases, with 12 bases between them. CDR1 and CDR2 from the germline V gene are KGHSH and LQKENI. The CDR3 runs 14 residues. CDR3 coding DNA: TGTGCCAGCTCACCACCGACACCCGTAGGCGAGCAGTACTTC. Protein sequence: CASSPPTPVGEQYF.

This chain uses TRBV5-1 with TRBJ2-1, with a possible D match to TRBD2 (6 bases). V lost 3 bases to trimming and J lost 4 bases, with 8 bases between them. CDR1 SGHRS and CDR2 YFSETQ come from the germline V gene. The CDR3 has 13 residues. CDR3 sequence (DNA): TGCGCCAGCAGCTGGGCGGGGTACAATGAGCAGTTCTTC. This sequence encodes CASSWAGYNEQFF.

This clone was seen a few times. The chain couples TRBV2 to TRBJ1-2; no reliable D call. The germline CDR1 and CDR2 sequences are SNHLY and FYNNEI. Deletions cut 7 bases from V and 6 bases from J, with 15 bases between. The length of the CDR3 is 13 residues. The CDR3: CASTQNGVDGYTF. The DNA for the CDR3 is TGTGCCAGCACTCAGAATGGGGTGGATGGCTACACCTTC. The complete variable domain, with remaining parts taken from reference TRBV2 and TRBJ1-2, reads EPEVTQTPSHQVTQMGQEVILRCVPISNHLYFYWYRQILGQKVEFLVSFYNNEISEKSEIFDDQFSVERPDGSNFTLKIRSTKLEDSAMYFCASTQNGVDGYTFGSGTRLTVV.

The V gene is TRBV7-6, the J gene TRBJ1-1; TRBD1 matches at 7 bases. Germline V gives CDR1 SGHVS, CDR2 FNYEAQ. V dropped 2 bases and J dropped 1; count of bases not matched to a gene: 1. This CDR3 has 14 amino acids. The CDR3: CASSLRTGNTEAFF. The CDR3 DNA reads as TGTGCCAGCAGCTTAAGGACAGGGAACACTGAAGCTTTCTTT.

This CDR3 reads CAWSGGAGTDTQYF. DNA for the CDR3: TGTGCCTGGAGTGGAGGGGCCGGCACAGATACGCAGTATTTT. The V gene is TRBV30, the J gene TRBJ2-3; D may be TRBD1 or TRBD2 (5 bases each). V lost 1 base and J lost 1, with 9 bases in between. The CDR3 sequence is 14 residues long. Germline V gene data show CDR1 as GTSNPN and CDR2 as SVGIG (reference sequence).

The chain combines TRBV7-2 with TRBJ1-1; no clear D gene. The germline gives CDR1 SGHTA, CDR2 FQGNSA. The CDR3 extends over 13 amino acids. V lost 2 bases, J lost 3 bases, and 7 bases lay in between. The DNA of the CDR3 is TGTGCCAGCAGCTTATTGAGGGACACTGAAGCTTTCTTT. Its translation is CASSLLRDTEAFF.

V and J are TRBV19 and TRBJ2-3; 7 bases match TRBD1. Germline lookup yields CDR1 LNHDA and CDR2 SQIVND (reference sequence). The trim removed 1 base at V and 0 bases at J, leaving 4 bases unmatched. The CDR3 spans 16 residues. The CDR3 here is CASSIGGQDSTDTQYF. The CDR3 DNA is TGTGCCAGTAGTATAGGAGGACAGGATAGCACAGATACGCAGTATTTT.

The CDR3 region has the DNA TGCGCCAGCAGCGAGGGGACGGGGAATGAAAAACTGTTTTTT. Residues: CASSEGTGNEKLFF. The chain employs TRBV5-1 and TRBJ1-4; D may be TRBD1 (5 bases). V was pared by 4 bases and J by 5 bases, with 12 bases between. CDR3 length equals 14 residues. Germline V gives CDR1 SGHRS, CDR2 YFSETQ. Full variable domain (outside the CDR3, taken from reference TRBV5-1 and TRBJ1-4): KAGVTQTPRYLIKTRGQQVTLSCSPISGHRSVSWYQQTPGQGLQFLFEYFSETQRNKGNFPGRFSGRQFSNSRSEMNVSTLELGDSALYLCASSEGTGNEKLFFGSGTQLSVL.

This chain links TRBV7-9 with TRBJ2-1; 9 bases match TRBD2. Per germline, CDR1 SEHNR and CDR2 FQNEAQ (reference sequence). The CDR3 is made up of 14 amino acids. Trimming took 11 bases from V and 9 from J; bases not matched to a gene: 14. Here the CDR3 reads CARHPIAGAGEQFF. The CDR3, as DNA: TGTGCCCGCCACCCTATAGCGGGAGCGGGTGAGCAGTTCTTC.